This TCR beta chain was recovered during a study of cytotoxic CD8 clonotypes in ibrutinib-treated CLL. TCRdb keeps only in-frame clones here, not all; method: immunoSEQ multiplex PCR. Among fewer than 400,000 clones listed, about 64% were seen once. Germline V lookup: CDR1 LNHNV, CDR2 YYDKDF (reference sequence). This CDR3 region has 16 residues. V was clipped by 8 bases and J by 4 bases; unmatched bases: 15. The TCR comes from a human donor with chronic lymphocytic leukemia. This specimen consisted of PBMCs, obtained after 36 months of ibrutinib treatment. The chain carries TRBV15 and TRBJ2-3; the match to TRBD2 covers 7 bases. The chain's CDR3 is CATRRGGGRTPDTQYF. CDR3 nucleotides: TGTGCCACCCGGCGTGGAGGCGGGAGAACTCCAGATACGCAGTATTTT.